The 3 T cell receptor beta chains presented below share a single source sample, sequenced in a study of cytomegalovirus exposure and HLA in healthy donors. The PCR employed 60 Vbeta primers together with 13 Jbeta primers. The protocol was immunoSEQ multiplex PCR, while the TCRdb copy is restricted to in-frame clones and leaves out a portion. The table lists a few hundred thousand clones, 80% to 95% of them singletons. The sample comprised PBMCs. Receptors were obtained from a girl aged 2 to 10 in good health and CMV-seronegative.

For the CDR3, the DNA is TGCGCCAGCCAGACAGCCTCGGTGACAGATACGCAGTATTTT. Protein sequence: CASQTASVTDTQYF. V and J are TRBV5-1 and TRBJ2-3, with D possibly matching TRBD1 (5 bases). CDR1 is SGHRS and CDR2 is YFSETQ in the germline V gene. Trimming left V 7 bases short and J 3 bases short, with 15 bases between. CDR3 length equals 14 residues.

The gene calls are TRBV5-1 and TRBJ2-2, with 10 bases identical to TRBD2. Per germline, CDR1 SGHRS and CDR2 YFSETQ. The CDR3 sequence is 16 residues long. The V gene end was trimmed by 4 bases and the J gene end by 0 bases; junction bases not matched to a gene: 3. In nucleotides, the CDR3 is TGCGCCAGCAGCCGGACTAGCGGAGCGAACACCGGGGAGCTGTTTTTT. Its translation is CASSRTSGANTGELFF.

The chain has TRBV6-4 and TRBJ1-2; 12 nucleotides match TRBD1. Unmatched junction bases numbered 8, after V lost 5 bases and J lost 4 bases. The CDR3 is made up of 16 amino acids. CDR1 MRHNA and CDR2 SNTAGT come from the germline V gene. The CDR3 protein is CASSPGTGGAGYGYTF. As DNA, the CDR3 is TGTGCCAGCAGTCCCGGGACAGGGGGCGCCGGCTATGGCTACACCTTC.